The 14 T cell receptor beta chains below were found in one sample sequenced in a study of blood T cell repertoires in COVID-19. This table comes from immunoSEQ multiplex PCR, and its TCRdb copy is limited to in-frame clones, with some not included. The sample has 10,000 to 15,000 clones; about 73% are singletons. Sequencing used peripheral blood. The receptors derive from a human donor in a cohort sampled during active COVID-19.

The CDR3 sequence: CASSGDSRTDTQYF. The CDR3 DNA is TGTGCCAGCTCAGGGGACTCTCGCACAGATACGCAGTATTTT. This chain uses TRBV18 with TRBJ2-3, with D tentatively TRBD2 (6 bases). Germline values: CDR1 KGHSH, CDR2 LQKENI. Trimming left V 5 bases short and J 1 base short, with 10 bases between. CDR3 size: 14 residues.

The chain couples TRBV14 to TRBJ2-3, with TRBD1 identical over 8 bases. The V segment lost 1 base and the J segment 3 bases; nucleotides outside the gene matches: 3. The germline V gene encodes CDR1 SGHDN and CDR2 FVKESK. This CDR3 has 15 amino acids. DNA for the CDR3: TGTGCCAGCAGCCAAGGGGACAGGAGAACAGATACGCAGTATTTT. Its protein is CASSQGDRRTDTQYF. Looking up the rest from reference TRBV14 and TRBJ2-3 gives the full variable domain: EAGVTQFPSHSVIEKGQTVTLRCDPISGHDNLYWYRRVMGKEIKFLLHFVKESKQDESGMPNNRFLAERTGGTYSTLKVQPAELEDSGVYFCASSQGDRRTDTQYFGPGTRLTVL.

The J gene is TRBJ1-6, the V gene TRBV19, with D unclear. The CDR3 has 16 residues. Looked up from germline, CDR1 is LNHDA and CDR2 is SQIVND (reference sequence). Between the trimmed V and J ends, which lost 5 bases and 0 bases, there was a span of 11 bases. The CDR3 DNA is TGTGCCAGTAGTGGCGGGCGAAGCTCCTATAATTCACCCCTCCACTTT. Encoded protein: CASSGGRSSYNSPLHF. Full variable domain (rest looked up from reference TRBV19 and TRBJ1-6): DGGITQSPKYLFRKEGQNVTLSCEQNLNHDAMYWYRQDPGQGLRLIYYSQIVNDFQKGDIAEGYSVSREKKESFPLTVTSAQKNPTAFYLCASSGGRSSYNSPLHFGNGTRLTVT.

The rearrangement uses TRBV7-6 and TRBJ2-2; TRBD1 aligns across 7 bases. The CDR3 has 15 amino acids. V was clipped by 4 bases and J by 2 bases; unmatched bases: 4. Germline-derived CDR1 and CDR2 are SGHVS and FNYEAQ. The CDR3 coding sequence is TGTGCCAGCAGCTCCGGGACAGTTAACACCGGGGAGCTGTTTTTT. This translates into CASSSGTVNTGELFF.

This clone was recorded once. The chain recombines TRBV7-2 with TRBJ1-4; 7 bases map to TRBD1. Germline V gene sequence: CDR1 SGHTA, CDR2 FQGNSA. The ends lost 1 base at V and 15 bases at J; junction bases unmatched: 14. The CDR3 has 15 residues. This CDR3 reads CASSLGDSRRSNLFF. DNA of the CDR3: TGTGCCAGCAGCTTAGGGGACAGCCGACGCTCCAATTTGTTTTTT.

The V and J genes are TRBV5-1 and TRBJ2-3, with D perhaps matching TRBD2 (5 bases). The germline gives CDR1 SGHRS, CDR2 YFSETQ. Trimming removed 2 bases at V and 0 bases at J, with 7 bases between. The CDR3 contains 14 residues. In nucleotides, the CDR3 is TGCGCCAGCAGCTTACGGGGAAGCACAGATACGCAGTATTTT. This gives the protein CASSLRGSTDTQYF.

CDR3 region: CASSRSEGVGNEQFF. CDR3 nucleotide sequence: TGTGCCAGCAGCCGCTCCGAGGGAGTGGGGAATGAGCAGTTCTTC. This chain uses TRBV2 with TRBJ2-1; maybe TRBD2 (5 bases). CDR3 length equals 15 residues. The V end was cut by 6 bases, the J end by 7 bases, with 19 bases between. In germline, CDR1 is SNHLY, CDR2 FYNNEI.

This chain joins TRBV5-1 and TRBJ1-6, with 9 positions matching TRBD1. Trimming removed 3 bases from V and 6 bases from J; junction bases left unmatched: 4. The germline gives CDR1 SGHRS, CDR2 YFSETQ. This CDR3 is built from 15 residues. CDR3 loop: CASSSRDRANSPLHF. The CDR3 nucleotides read TGCGCCAGCAGCTCCCGGGACAGGGCTAATTCACCCCTCCACTTT.

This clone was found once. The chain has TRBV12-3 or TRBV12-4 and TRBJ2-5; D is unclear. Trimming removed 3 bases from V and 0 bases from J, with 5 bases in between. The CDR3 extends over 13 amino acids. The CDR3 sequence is CASSLFNQETQYF. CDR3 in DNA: TGTGCCAGCAGTTTGTTCAACCAAGAGACCCAGTACTTC.

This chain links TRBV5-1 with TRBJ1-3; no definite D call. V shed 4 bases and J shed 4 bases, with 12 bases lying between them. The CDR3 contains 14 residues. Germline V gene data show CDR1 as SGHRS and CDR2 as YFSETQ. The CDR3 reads CASSLGILGNTIYF. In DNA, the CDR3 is TGCGCCAGCAGCCTCGGGATCTTGGGAAACACCATATATTTT.

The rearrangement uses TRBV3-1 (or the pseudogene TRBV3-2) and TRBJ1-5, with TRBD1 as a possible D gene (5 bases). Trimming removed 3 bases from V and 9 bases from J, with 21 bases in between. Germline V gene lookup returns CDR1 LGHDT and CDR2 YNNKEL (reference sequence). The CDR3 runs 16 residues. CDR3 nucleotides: TGTGCCAGCAGCCATCCCCCCCCACCGACAGATCGGCCCCAGCATTTT. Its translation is CASSHPPPPTDRPQHF.

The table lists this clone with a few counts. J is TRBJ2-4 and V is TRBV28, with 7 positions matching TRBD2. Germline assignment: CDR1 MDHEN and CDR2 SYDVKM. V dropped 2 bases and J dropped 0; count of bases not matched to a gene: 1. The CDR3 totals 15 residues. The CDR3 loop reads CASSLAGVAKNIQYF. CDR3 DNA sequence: TGTGCCAGCAGTTTAGCGGGGGTAGCCAAAAACATTCAGTACTTC.

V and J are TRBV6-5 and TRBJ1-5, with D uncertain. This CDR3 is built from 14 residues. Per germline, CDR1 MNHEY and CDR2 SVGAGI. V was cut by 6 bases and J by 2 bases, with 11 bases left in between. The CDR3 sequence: CASSRTRGNQPQHF. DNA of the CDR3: TGTGCCAGCAGCCGTACTAGGGGCAATCAGCCCCAGCATTTT.

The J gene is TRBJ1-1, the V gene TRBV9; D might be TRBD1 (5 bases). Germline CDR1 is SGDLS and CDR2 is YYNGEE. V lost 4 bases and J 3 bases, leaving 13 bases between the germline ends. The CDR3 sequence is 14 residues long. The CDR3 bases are TGTGCCAGCAGCCCCCTGACAGATTACACTGAAGCTTTCTTT. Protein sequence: CASSPLTDYTEAFF. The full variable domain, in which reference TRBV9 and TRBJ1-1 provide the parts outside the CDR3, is DSGVTQTPKHLITATGQRVTLRCSPRSGDLSVYWYQQSLDQGLQFLIQYYNGEERAKGNILERFSAQQFPDLHSELNLSSLELGDSALYFCASSPLTDYTEAFFGQGTRLTVV.